A selection of T cell receptor beta chains follows, all from one sample in a study of cytomegalovirus exposure and HLA in healthy donors. Sequenced by immunoSEQ multiplex PCR; TCRdb stores in-frame clones only, minus some. The sample has around 150,000 clones, roughly 63% seen once. The sequenced sample consisted of PBMCs. These receptors were taken from a woman in her sixties in good health and CMV-seropositive. Both conserved end residues are part of each CDR3. The D gene is left open where the match is weak. The listing skips clone size in some rows; elsewhere it reads once, few, many or a size class.

NA	TRBD1	TRBJ1-1	TRBV28	TGTGTCAGCAAACAAGGAGGGGCAGGGGGCAGGAACACTGAAGCTTTCTTT	CVSKQGGAGGRNTEAFF
few	NA	TRBJ2-1	TRBV7-8	TGTGCCAGCAGCCGACTAGTCTACAATGAGCAGTTCTTC	CASSRLVYNEQFF
NA	NA	TRBJ1-2	TRBV11-2	TGTGCCAGCAGCCCCGGGTATGGCTACACCTTC	CASSPGYGYTF
NA	TRBD1	TRBJ1-1	TRBV13	TGTGCCAGCAGCCAGGGACAGCCTGTCACAGAAGCTTTCTTT	CASSQGQPVTEAFF
NA	TRBD2	TRBJ2-1	TRBV28	TGTGCCAGCAGACTGATATATAGCGGGATTAGTCTCTTC	CASRLIYSGISLF
few	NA	TRBJ2-5	TRBV11-1	TGTGCCAGCAGCTTAGTGGCGGACAGCAAGGAGACCCAGTACTTC	CASSLVADSKETQYF
NA	TRBD2	TRBJ2-7	TRBV6-1	TGTGCCAGCGGAGAGTCTAGCGGGAGCTACGAGCAGTACTTC	CASGESSGSYEQYF
NA	TRBD1	TRBJ1-2	TRBV5-1	TGCGCCAGCAGCTTTCGTCCGGGACAGGGGGCAGGCAACTATGGCTACACCTTC	CASSFRPGQGAGNYGYTF
few	TRBD2	TRBJ2-3	TRBV10-1	TGCGCCAGCAGTGTGGGGAGGGAAGATACGCAGTATTTT	CASSVGREDTQYF
NA	TRBD2	TRBJ2-7	TRBV27	TGTGCCAGCAGCCAGGGGACTAGCAGCTACGAGCAGTACTTC	CASSQGTSSYEQYF
NA	NA	TRBJ2-3	TRBV29-1	TGCAGCGCCTCGACAGGCTACAGCGAAAACACAGATACGCAGTATTTT	CSASTGYSENTDTQYF
NA	TRBD2	TRBJ2-7	TRBV7-2	TGTGCCAGCAGCTTAGCGCGGCTAGCGGTCTACGAGCAGTACTTC	CASSLARLAVYEQYF
NA	TRBD2	TRBJ2-5	TRBV6-1	TGTGCCAGCAGTGTTCTAGCGGGAGTTCGGGAGACCCAGTACTTC	CASSVLAGVRETQYF
NA	TRBD1	TRBJ1-1	TRBV27	TGTGCCAGCACCCCTGGACAGGGCTTTGAAGCTTTCTTT	CASTPGQGFEAFF
few	NA	TRBJ1-1	TRBV5-5	TGTGCCAGCAGCCAGGAGGTGAACACTGAAGTTTTCTTT	CASSQEVNTEVFF
NA	TRBD2	TRBJ2-7	TRBV28	TGTGCCAGCAGACTAGCGGGATCTACCTACGAGCAGTACTTC	CASRLAGSTYEQYF
few	TRBD1	TRBJ1-2	TRBV28	TGTGCCAGCAGTGGAGGGACAGGGGACTATGGCTACACCTTC	CASSGGTGDYGYTF
NA	TRBD1	TRBJ1-4	TRBV5-1	TGCGCCAGCAGCTTGGCAGGGACAGGGGATGAAAAACTGTTTTTT	CASSLAGTGDEKLFF
NA	TRBD2	TRBJ2-7	TRBV27	TGTGCCAGCAGTTTGTGGGGGGGATCCTACGAGCAGTACTTC	CASSLWGGSYEQYF
NA	NA	TRBJ1-3	TRBV25-1	TGTGCCAGCAGTGACCCCCACAGAGGAAACACCATATATTTT	CASSDPHRGNTIYF
NA	TRBD2	TRBJ2-3	TRBV27	TGTGCCAGCAGTCAAGTCCAGACTAGCGCTTACCACACAGATACGCAGTATTTT	CASSQVQTSAYHTDTQYF
NA	NA	TRBJ2-7	TRBV2	TGTGCCAGCAGTGAAGGGGGCTCCGAGCAGTACTTC	CASSEGGSEQYF
NA	TRBD1	TRBJ2-7	TRBV28	TGTGCCAGCAGTTTGACAGGGGGAGTCGGCGAGCAGTACTTC	CASSLTGGVGEQYF
NA	NA	TRBJ1-2	TRBV5-6	TGTGCCAGCAGCTTGAGGTACGGTGCAGGGAACTATGGCTACACCTTC	CASSLRYGAGNYGYTF
once	TRBD1	TRBJ2-5	TRBV9	TGTGCCAGCAGCCACCCGGACAGGGAAGAGACCCAGTACTTC	CASSHPDREETQYF
NA	NA	TRBJ1-1	TRBV7-9	TGTGCCAGCAGCTTGCAGCAGGGGAATGAAGCTTTCTTT	CASSLQQGNEAFF
few	NA	TRBJ1-5	TRBV2	TGTGCCAGCCAGACAGAACAATATCAGCCCCAGCATTTT	CASQTEQYQPQHF
NA	TRBD1	TRBJ1-1	TRBV6-6	TGTGCCAGCAAGGACAGGGGGGACACTGAAGCTTTCTTT	CASKDRGDTEAFF
few	TRBD1	TRBJ2-2	TRBV28	TGTGCCAGCTTGGGACAGGGATTCGGCGGGGAGCTGTTTTTT	CASLGQGFGGELFF
few	TRBD2	TRBJ2-3	TRBV5-4	TGTGCCAGCAGCTCAAAAGCGGGAGTAAGCACAGATACGCAGTATTTT	CASSSKAGVSTDTQYF
NA	NA	TRBJ1-2	TRBV2	TGTGCCAGCAGTGTATCGACAGCCGCCTATGGCTACACCTTC	CASSVSTAAYGYTF
NA	TRBD1	TRBJ1-1	TRBV5-6	TGTGCCAGCAGCCTCTCCGGGACAGGTGACACTGAAGCTTTCTTT	CASSLSGTGDTEAFF
NA	TRBD2	TRBJ2-3	TRBV11-2	TGTGCCAGCAGCTTACACGACCGGGGACTAGCGGGTTACACAGATACGCAGTATTTT	CASSLHDRGLAGYTDTQYF
few	TRBD1	TRBJ2-5	TRBV5-1	TGCGCCAGCAGCTTGGCGACAGGGGGTGGAGAGACCCAGTACTTC	CASSLATGGGETQYF
NA	TRBD1	TRBJ1-3	TRBV28	TGTGCCAGCAGTTCCTGGACAGGGCGAGTAGGGTCTGGAAACACCATATATTTT	CASSSWTGRVGSGNTIYF
few	NA	TRBJ1-5	TRBV15	TGTGCCACCAGCAGAGAGGGGGCCACAGGGTATAGCAATCAGCCCCAGCATTTT	CATSREGATGYSNQPQHF
NA	TRBD1	TRBJ1-3	TRBV2	TGTGCCAGCAGTCCGACAGGGCCCTCTGGAAACACCATATATTTT	CASSPTGPSGNTIYF
NA	NA	TRBJ2-7	TRBV7-9	TGTGCCAGCAGCTATAATTTAGCGGAGCGGCACTTC	CASSYNLAERHF
NA	NA	TRBJ1-1	TRBV4-1	TGCGCCAGCAGCCCACCGACAGTGAACACTGAAGCTTTCTTT	CASSPPTVNTEAFF
NA	TRBD2	TRBJ2-2	TRBV6-6	TGTGCCAGCAGTTACGGGGGGACTAGCGGGTCCGGGGAGCTGTTTTTT	CASSYGGTSGSGELFF
once	TRBD1	TRBJ2-1	TRBV5-1	TGCGCCAGCACCAAACACTCCGGGGACAGCGATATCTTAGGGGATAATGAGCAGTTCTTC	CASTKHSGDSDILGDNEQFF
once	NA	TRBJ2-5	TRBV6-5	TGTGCCAGCACCTCGGGGGTAGTCGGAGAGACCCAGTACTTC	CASTSGVVGETQYF
NA	TRBD2	TRBJ2-5	TRBV6-6	TGTGCCAGCAGTTGGACTAGCGGGAGTGAGACCCAGTACTTC	CASSWTSGSETQYF
once	TRBD1	TRBJ1-2	TRBV2	TGTGCCAGCACACGGACAGGGACCTATGGCTACACCTTC	CASTRTGTYGYTF
NA	NA	TRBJ2-2	TRBV28	TGTGCCATCCAGCGCACCGGGGAGCTGTTTTTT	CAIQRTGELFF
few	NA	TRBJ1-1	TRBV6-1	TGTGCCAGCAGTGATCAGGGATGGGCTTTCTTT	CASSDQGWAFF
NA	TRBD1	TRBJ2-5	TRBV29-1	TGCAGCGTTGAAAGGGACAGCAATCCCCAAGAGACCCAGTACTTC	CSVERDSNPQETQYF
few	TRBD2	TRBJ2-7	TRBV2	TGTGCCAGCAGTGGGGGGGGCGAGCAGTACTTC	CASSGGGEQYF
few	TRBD1	TRBJ1-4	TRBV11-2	TGTGCCAGCAGCTCATCCTACAGGGGGCGTAGGGAAAAACTGTTTTTT	CASSSSYRGRREKLFF
NA	TRBD1	TRBJ2-5	TRBV6-1	TGTGCCAGCAGTGAAGCGCTTGGACAGGGTGGAGAGACCCAGTACTTC	CASSEALGQGGETQYF
NA	TRBD1	TRBJ1-2	TRBV28	TGTGCCAGCACCGGGACAGGGGATAGGGGCTACACCTTC	CASTGTGDRGYTF